Presented here are 10 T cell receptor beta chains from one specimen sequenced in a study of T cells in Graves' hyperthyroidism and ophthalmopathy. Researchers amplified the TCR beta CDR3 regions from RNA transcripts. Initially, a first-round RT-PCR of the TCR CDR3 employed the HTBI primer set. TCRdb reprocessed the multiplex PCR reads via MiXCR and lists one record per CDR3 protein. This sample carries about 400,000 distinct CDR3 sequences, 15% to 18% of them seen once, and the ten largest clones take 28%. The specimen sequenced was blood. The origin of the receptors is a woman between 18 and 29 years old with Graves' hyperthyroidism that later progressed to Graves' ophthalmopathy.

This clonotype was detected ten times or more. The V gene is TRBV28, the J gene TRBJ2-7; 7 bases match TRBD2. The CDR3 extends over 16 amino acids. CDR1 is MDHEN and CDR2 is SYDVKM in the germline V gene. Trimming at V came to 1 base and at J to 1 base, leaving 7 bases not matched to a gene. The chain's CDR3 is CASSLLEAGYSYEQYF. CDR3 coding DNA: TGTGCCAGCAGTTTATTGGAAGCGGGATATTCCTACGAGCAGTACTTC. The whole variable domain, filled in from reference TRBV28 and TRBJ2-7, reads DVKVTQSSRYLVKRTGEKVFLECVQDMDHENMFWYRQDPGLGLRLIYFSYDVKMKEKGDIPEGYSVSREKKERFSLILESASTNQTSMYLCASSLLEAGYSYEQYFGPGTRLTVT.

The chain is built from TRBV5-6 and TRBJ2-7; the D gene is possibly TRBD1 (6 bases). Germline loops: CDR1 SGHDT, CDR2 YYEEEE. There are 15 residues in the CDR3. V dropped 3 bases and J dropped 5 bases, with 18 bases sitting between them. Written as DNA, the CDR3 is TGTGCCAGCAGCTCGGACAGCTCGCGAGACAACGAGCAGTACTTC. This translates into CASSSDSSRDNEQYF.

The gene calls are TRBV11-3 and TRBJ2-1, with D possibly TRBD2 on 6 matching bases. The CDR3 loop spans 14 amino acids. Trimming took off 2 bases at V and 4 bases at J, with 9 bases between the two ends. In germline, CDR1 is SGHNT, CDR2 YENEEA. The chain's CDR3 is CASSLSGTYNEQFF. As DNA, the CDR3 is TGTGCCAGCAGCTTATCCGGGACTTACAATGAGCAGTTCTTC.

This clonotype came up many times. The V gene is TRBV2, the J gene TRBJ2-1; 7 bases are shared with TRBD2. CDR3 size: 13 residues. The germline gives CDR1 SNHLY, CDR2 FYNNEI. Trimming cost V 1 base and J 8 bases; bases outside gene matches: 2. For the CDR3, the DNA is TGTGCCAGCAGTGAAGGACTAGCCTATGAGCAGTTCTTC. Translated, it gives CASSEGLAYEQFF.

This chain connects TRBV6-1 to TRBJ2-1; D gene unclear. CDR3 length: 11 amino acids. From germline, CDR1 is MNHNS and CDR2 SASEGT. Trimming took off 3 bases at V and 13 bases at J, with 10 bases between the two ends. DNA for the CDR3: TGTGCCAGCAGTGAGGGTCTTGGTCAGTTCTTC. This translates into CASSEGLGQFF.

This clonotype was observed many times. CDR3 protein: CSAREVRPGLAGGRYEQYF. The CDR3 DNA reads as TGCAGTGCTAGAGAAGTCCGCCCGGGACTAGCGGGAGGACGCTACGAGCAGTACTTC. The chain links TRBV20-1 to TRBJ2-7; 15 nucleotides align to TRBD2. V gave up 0 bases and J gave up 3 bases; unmatched junction bases: 12. Germline CDR1 and CDR2: DFQATT and SNEGSKA (reference sequence). CDR3 length equals 19 residues.

This chain connects TRBV2 to TRBJ2-2; TRBD1 matches at 12 bases. The CDR3 spans 18 residues. Trimming at V came to 7 bases and at J to 4 bases, leaving 13 bases not matched to a gene. Germline CDR1 SNHLY, CDR2 FYNNEI. Here the CDR3 DNA reads TGTGCCAGCACCGGGGGAGGGACAGGGGGCGCGCGCACCGGGGAGCTGTTTTTT. It codes for CASTGGGTGGARTGELFF. The full variable domain, completed using reference TRBV2 and TRBJ2-2, is EPEVTQTPSHQVTQMGQEVILRCVPISNHLYFYWYRQILGQKVEFLVSFYNNEISEKSEIFDDQFSVERPDGSNFTLKIRSTKLEDSAMYFCASTGGGTGGARTGELFFGEGSRLTVL.

This clonotype was recorded many times. The chain uses TRBV6-4 and TRBJ2-3; TRBD1 aligns across 7 bases. CDR1 is MRHNA, CDR2 SNTAGT, per germline. This CDR3 has 15 amino acids. V shed 2 bases and J 1 base; nucleotides not matched to a gene: 3. CDR3 sequence: CASSDGGQGTDTQYF. CDR3 DNA sequence: TGTGCCAGCAGTGACGGCGGACAGGGCACAGATACGCAGTATTTT.

This clonotype appeared a few times. One end of the junction varies from germline; a read error may be responsible. The chain joins TRBV7-7 to TRBJ2-2; 7 bases align to TRBD1. CDR1 SSHAT and CDR2 FNYEAQ come from the germline V gene (reference sequence). The CDR3 has 14 residues. This chain's CDR3 is CASSRQGDTGELFF. CDR3 bases: TGTGCTAGCAGCCGCCAGGGGGACACCGGGGAGCTGTTTTTT.

The sample holds many counts of this clonotype. The rearrangement links TRBV12-3 or TRBV12-4 to TRBJ1-1; D is undetermined. This CDR3 is built from 13 residues. The V gene lost 8 bases and the J gene lost 0 bases, with 10 bases spanning the gap. CDR3 sequence (DNA): TGTGCCAGCCTTCACTCCATGAACACTGAAGCTTTCTTT. Its protein product is CASLHSMNTEAFF.